This TCR beta chain was observed in a study of blood T cells in healthy people across ages (dated by TCRdb to the mid-2010s). Study-wide context: In model experiments, template switching captured roughly one uniquely barcoded TCR beta cDNA molecule for every two T cells. Using deep sequencing normalized with unique cDNA molecular identifiers, the study measured how TCR beta repertoire diversity changes with age. The donors were split into four age groups: young (average roughly 15 years), middle-aged (39), aged (more than 60) and long-lived (over 75). To avoid experimental bias, donors of different ages were distributed randomly across sequencing lanes. For two donors (one aged 18 to 29 and one aged 80 or older), the study analyzed two additional independent replicas of 1 million unique cDNA reads from the same blood draw. Results the study describes overall, beyond this receptor: Since profiling was done on bulk unsorted PBMCs, naive and antigen-experienced compartments could not be conclusively compared. As age increased, observed TCR beta diversity per million T cells dropped in a roughly linear way, and a significant reduction was already evident by age 40. Compared with the aged group, the long-lived group had more naive CD4+ T cells, fewer expanded clones and increased TCR diversity, a pattern suggesting age selection. Estimates of total diversity based on one million sequenced T cells were regarded as lower bounds and as underestimates. The CMV infection status of donors was not known, potentially confounding age-related changes in expanded clonotypes. There was a strong correlation between observed TCR beta diversity and the percentage of naive T cells measured by flow cytometry.

This clonotype has only a few counts. The specificity of this receptor is unknown. The record has no base qualities; no much larger clone is one base away. Spanning cysteine to phenylalanine, the CDR3 consists of 13 amino acids. CDR3 DNA only is kept here, 39 bases in frame from base 1. Deletion took 8 bases off V and 0 bases off J, with a span of 10 bases between the germline ends. The germline V gene supplies CDR1 ENHRY and CDR2 SYGVKD. The library was obtained by 5' RACE. Sequencing relied on an Illumina HiSeq 2500. A second PCR of roughly 7 to 12 cycles was run with a J-beta primer mix and a sample-barcoded 5' primer. A unique molecular identifier was introduced onto each TCR beta cDNA molecule by a template-switch 5' adaptor carrying 12 random nucleotides. Each sample yielded at least 3 million CDR3-containing paired-end reads. First-strand cDNA was synthesized from all RNA with the Mint cDNA synthesis kit, primed by a TRBC-specific oligonucleotide. Following uracil-DNA glycosylase treatment, all cDNA underwent a first 18-cycle PCR with the universal primers M1SS and BC2_uni_R. Per the original workflow: For normalization, 1 million high-quality reads, each with a distinct molecular identifier, were randomly selected from each sample. Instead of being binned into consensus sequences, reads with shared molecular identifiers were discarded. MiTCR, set to a Q25 quality threshold and the strictest error-elimination algorithm, was used for CDR3 identification, clonotype clustering and error correction. A nonparametric unseen species model with Euler transformation was used to estimate lower-bound total TCR beta diversity. The public reads were run again by TCRdb, first through fastp at Q25 and then through MiXCR, and only productive beta chains were kept. CDR3 protein duplicates are merged, each entry listing the most common genes and DNA. TCRdb's processing, not the authors', yielded these V and J calls. The sample yields 450,000 to 700,000 distinct CDR3 sequences; roughly 28% were counted once. Of the sample, less than 20% falls within the top ten clones.

Donors were 40 or so systemically healthy Caucasian individuals from Russia aged 6 to 90 years. Each donor gave roughly 11 milliliters of peripheral blood, drawn into EDTA-treated Vacutainer tubes. PBMCs were isolated by Ficoll-Paque density-gradient centrifugation, with at least 7 million obtained per sample. Total RNA was extracted from PBMCs with Trizol reagent, with at least 6 micrograms obtained per sample. Naive CD45RAhigh/CD27high T cell percentages were measured by flow cytometry on a PBMC aliquot from every donor. The material sequenced was blood. This sequence originates from a woman aged 65 to 85 in good health. This chain joins TRBV10-3 to TRBJ1-1; a weak D assignment points to TRBD1 (5 bases agree). The nucleotide sequence is TGTGCCATCGAAAGACAGCTGAACACTGAAGCTTTCTTT. It translates to CAIERQLNTEAFF.